This T cell receptor (beta chain) was retrieved from a study of blood T cell repertoires in COVID-19 (dated by TCRdb to 2020 to 2022). General notes on the study: Samples covering the acute and convalescent phases of COVID-19 were provided by collaborators in the United States, Italy and Spain. A de-identified subject ID, COVID-19 status, age in years and sex were almost always included in the sample metadata. Subjects who had been exposed to COVID-19, were actively infected with it, or had recovered from it provided the deeply sampled blood TCRbeta repertoires that made up the dataset. HLA class I and class II types, where available, came from metadata supplied by the sample provider rather than from assay-based typing. The material from the prospective study consisted of cDNA or gDNA derived from T cells, B-cell-depleted T cells, or PBMCs. The repertoires were released in a freely available public database intended as a resource for research on the immune response to SARS-CoV-2. Samples were obtained from the ongoing ImmuneRACE study (first 160 participants) and from over 1,000 subjects provided by 6 global collaborators.

TCRbeta CDR3 regions were amplified from genomic DNA using the immunoSEQ Assay, a bias-controlled multiplex PCR. On the study's bioinformatics: Within the assay, amplification of reference gene primers was used to estimate how many nucleated cells each sample contained. To quantify the absolute abundance of each unique TCRbeta CDR3 rearrangement, sequence reads were collapsed and filtered. Productive Simpson clonality was computed per sample as the square root of Simpson's diversity index over productive rearrangements. Imported from immuneACCESS, the table was reduced by TCRdb to in-frame sequences with V and J called. These copies leave out some clones; in studies compared against another copy, an unresolved V gene accounts for under half, and the cause of the remainder is not known. D and trimming come from the DNA, and the V and J calls and clone size come from that table. In all, the sample holds more than 300,000 clones, and 70% to 90% of those were seen once. Under 6% of the sample is held by the ten biggest clonotypes.

For this clone: The specificity of this receptor is unknown. Base qualities are not recorded, but no much larger clone differs from it by a single base.

Participants in the prospective study were aged about 18 to 90 years, lived in 20 to 25 United States geographic areas, and enrolled through a virtual design. To assign participants to cohorts, the prospective study relied on clinical history that participants themselves reported in a screening survey and a study questionnaire. Recovered participants in ImmuneRACE Cohort 3 were defined as having two consecutive negative NP/OP PCR tests, clearance from a healthcare professional, or resolution of symptoms. Each participant in the prospective study had whole blood, serum and a nasopharyngeal or oropharyngeal swab collected by mobile phlebotomists. Additional blood draws and questionnaires over an approximately two-month period could optionally be provided by prospective study participants. Prospective study blood samples were shipped either frozen or at room temperature before DNA extraction. The CDR1 and CDR2 encoded by the germline V gene (reference sequence) are LGHDT and YNNKEL. The germline ends are 17 bases apart after V is trimmed by 1 base and J by 1 base. The cysteine opens and the phenylalanine closes a CDR3 of 19 amino acids. Solely the CDR3 DNA is kept, with 57 bases framed from the first base.

Findings and caveats that apply to the study as a whole: The quantity of clinical and demographic metadata differed by source and by participant and was supplied without curation.

This receptor was identified in a woman aged 25 to 39 who had recovered from COVID-19. Sequenced sample: PBMCs or T cells enriched from blood (not recorded which). Here the chain combines TRBV3-1 (or the pseudogene TRBV3-2) and TRBJ2-6; a weak D assignment points to TRBD2 (7 bases agree). CDR3 loop: CASSQGWGGGRSGANVLTF. At the DNA level, the sequence is TGTGCCAGCAGCCAAGGATGGGGGGGCGGCCGATCTGGGGCCAACGTCCTGACTTTC.